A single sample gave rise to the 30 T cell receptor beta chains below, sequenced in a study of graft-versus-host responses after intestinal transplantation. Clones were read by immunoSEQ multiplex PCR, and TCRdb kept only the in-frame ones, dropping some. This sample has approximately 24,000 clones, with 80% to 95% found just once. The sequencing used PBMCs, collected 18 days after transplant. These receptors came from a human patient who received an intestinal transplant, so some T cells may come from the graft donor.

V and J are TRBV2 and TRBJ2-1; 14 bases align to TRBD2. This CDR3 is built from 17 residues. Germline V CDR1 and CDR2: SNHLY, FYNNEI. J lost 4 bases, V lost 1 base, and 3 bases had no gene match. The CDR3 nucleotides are TGTGCCAGCAGTGAAGGGACTAGCGGGGGGACTTACAATGAGCAGTTCTTC. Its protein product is CASSEGTSGGTYNEQFF.

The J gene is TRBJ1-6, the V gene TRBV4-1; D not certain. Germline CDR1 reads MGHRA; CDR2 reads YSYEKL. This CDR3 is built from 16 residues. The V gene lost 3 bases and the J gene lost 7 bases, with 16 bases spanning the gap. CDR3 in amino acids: CASSHRQVLDNSPLHF. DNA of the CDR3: TGCGCCAGCAGCCACCGGCAGGTGTTAGACAATTCACCCCTCCACTTT.

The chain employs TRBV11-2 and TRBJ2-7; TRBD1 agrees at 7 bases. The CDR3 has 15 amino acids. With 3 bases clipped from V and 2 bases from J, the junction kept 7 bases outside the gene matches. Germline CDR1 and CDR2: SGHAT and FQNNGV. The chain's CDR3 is CASSFFETGTYEQYF. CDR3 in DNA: TGTGCCAGCAGCTTTTTCGAGACAGGGACCTACGAGCAGTACTTC. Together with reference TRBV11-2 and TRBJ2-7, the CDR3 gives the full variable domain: EAGVAQSPRYKIIEKRQSVAFWCNPISGHATLYWYQQILGQGPKLLIQFQNNGVVDDSQLPKDRFSAERLKGVDSTLKIQPAKLEDSAVYLCASSFFETGTYEQYFGPGTRLTVT.

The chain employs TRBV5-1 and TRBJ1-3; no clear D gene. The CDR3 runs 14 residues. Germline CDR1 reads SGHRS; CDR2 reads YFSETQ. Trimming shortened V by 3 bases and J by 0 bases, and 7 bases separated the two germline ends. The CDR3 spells CASSSEFSGNTIYF. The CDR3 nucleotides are TGCGCCAGCAGCTCAGAGTTCTCTGGAAACACCATATATTTT.

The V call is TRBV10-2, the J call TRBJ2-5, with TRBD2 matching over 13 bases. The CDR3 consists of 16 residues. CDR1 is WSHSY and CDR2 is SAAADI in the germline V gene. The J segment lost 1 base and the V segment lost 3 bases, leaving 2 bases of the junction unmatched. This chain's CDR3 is CASSDRLAGGQETQYF. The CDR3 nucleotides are TGCGCCAGCAGTGACCGACTAGCGGGGGGCCAAGAGACCCAGTACTTC.

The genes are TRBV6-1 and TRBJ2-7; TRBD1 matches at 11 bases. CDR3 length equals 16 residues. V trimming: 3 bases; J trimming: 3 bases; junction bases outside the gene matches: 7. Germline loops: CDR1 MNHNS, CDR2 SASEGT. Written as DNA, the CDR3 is TGTGCCAGCAGTGATACCCGGGACAGGGGGTACTACGAGCAGTACTTC. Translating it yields CASSDTRDRGYYEQYF.

The CDR3 DNA is TGTGCCAGCAGCTCACACCGGGACGGCTACGAGCAGTACTTC. Translating gives CASSSHRDGYEQYF. This chain connects TRBV7-9 to TRBJ2-5; TRBD1 or TRBD2 may be the D gene (5 bases each). The J call is in doubt because the DNA end fits TRBJ2-7 better. Looked up from germline, CDR1 is SEHNR and CDR2 is FQNEAQ (reference sequence). This CDR3 comprises 14 residues.

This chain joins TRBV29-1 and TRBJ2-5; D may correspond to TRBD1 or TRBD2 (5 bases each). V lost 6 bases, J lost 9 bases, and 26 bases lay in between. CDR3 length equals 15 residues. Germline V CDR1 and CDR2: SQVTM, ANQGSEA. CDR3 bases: TGCAGCGTCGCCTCCGGGACCGACTCTGGCGGGTCCCAGTACTTC. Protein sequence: CSVASGTDSGGSQYF.

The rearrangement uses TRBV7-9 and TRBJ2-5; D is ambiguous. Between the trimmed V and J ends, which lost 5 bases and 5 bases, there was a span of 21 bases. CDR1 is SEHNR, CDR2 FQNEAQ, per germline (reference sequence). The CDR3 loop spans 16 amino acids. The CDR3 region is CASSATISVPWETQYF. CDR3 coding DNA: TGTGCCAGCAGCGCTACTATTTCGGTTCCCTGGGAGACCCAGTACTTC.

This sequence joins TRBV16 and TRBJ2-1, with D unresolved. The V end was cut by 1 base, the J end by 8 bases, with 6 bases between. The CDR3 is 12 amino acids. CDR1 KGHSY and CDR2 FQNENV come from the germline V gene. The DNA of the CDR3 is TGTGCCAGCAGCCAATTATGGGATGAGCAGTTCTTC. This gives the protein CASSQLWDEQFF.

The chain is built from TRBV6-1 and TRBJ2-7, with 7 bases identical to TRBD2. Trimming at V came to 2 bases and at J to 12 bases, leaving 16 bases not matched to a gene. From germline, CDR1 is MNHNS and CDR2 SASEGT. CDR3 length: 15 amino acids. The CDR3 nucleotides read TGTGCCAGCAGTGAAAGGAGGCTAGCGGACTCGGCGGGGTACTTC. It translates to CASSERRLADSAGYF.

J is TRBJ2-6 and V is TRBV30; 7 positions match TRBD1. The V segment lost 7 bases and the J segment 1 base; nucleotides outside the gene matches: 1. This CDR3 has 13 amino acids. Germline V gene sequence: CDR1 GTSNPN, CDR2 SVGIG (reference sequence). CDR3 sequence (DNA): TGTGCCTTACAGGGGTCTGGGGCCAACGTCCTGACTTTC. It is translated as CALQGSGANVLTF.

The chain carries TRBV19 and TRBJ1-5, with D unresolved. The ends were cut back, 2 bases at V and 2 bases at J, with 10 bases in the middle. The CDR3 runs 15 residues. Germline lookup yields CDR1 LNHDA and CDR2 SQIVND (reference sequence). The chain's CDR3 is CASSIWVYGNQPQHF. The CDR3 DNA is TGTGCCAGTAGTATATGGGTTTATGGCAATCAGCCCCAGCATTTT.

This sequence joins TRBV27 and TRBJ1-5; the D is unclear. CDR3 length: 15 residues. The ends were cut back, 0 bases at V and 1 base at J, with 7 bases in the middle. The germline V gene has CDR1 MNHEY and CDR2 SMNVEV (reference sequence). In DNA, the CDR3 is TGTGCCAGCAGTTTATCGTCCGGCAGCAATCAGCCCCAGCATTTT. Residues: CASSLSSGSNQPQHF.

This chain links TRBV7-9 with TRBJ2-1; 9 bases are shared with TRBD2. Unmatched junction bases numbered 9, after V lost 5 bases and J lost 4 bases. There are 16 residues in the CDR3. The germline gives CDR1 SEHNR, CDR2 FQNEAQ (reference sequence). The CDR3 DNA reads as TGTGCCAGCAGCGCTCCCCTAGCGGGGCTTTACAATGAGCAGTTCTTC. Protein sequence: CASSAPLAGLYNEQFF.

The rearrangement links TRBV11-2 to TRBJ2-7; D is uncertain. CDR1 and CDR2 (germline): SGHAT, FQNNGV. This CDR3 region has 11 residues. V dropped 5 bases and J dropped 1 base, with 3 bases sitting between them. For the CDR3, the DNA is TGTGCCAGCAGCGAGTCCTACGAGCAGTACTTC. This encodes CASSESYEQYF.

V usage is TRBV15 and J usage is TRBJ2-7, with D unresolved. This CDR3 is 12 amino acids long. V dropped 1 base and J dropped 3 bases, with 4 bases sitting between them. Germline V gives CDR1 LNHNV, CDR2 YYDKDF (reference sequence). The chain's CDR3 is CATSRGDYEQYF. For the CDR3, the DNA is TGTGCCACCAGCAGAGGGGACTACGAGCAGTACTTC.

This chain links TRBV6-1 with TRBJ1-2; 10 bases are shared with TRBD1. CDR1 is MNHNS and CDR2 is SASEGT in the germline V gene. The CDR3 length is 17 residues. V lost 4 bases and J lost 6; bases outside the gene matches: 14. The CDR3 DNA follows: TGTGCCAGCAGTGGCCGGGACAGGGGTTTCTTACTGCATGGCTACACCTTC. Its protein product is CASSGRDRGFLLHGYTF.

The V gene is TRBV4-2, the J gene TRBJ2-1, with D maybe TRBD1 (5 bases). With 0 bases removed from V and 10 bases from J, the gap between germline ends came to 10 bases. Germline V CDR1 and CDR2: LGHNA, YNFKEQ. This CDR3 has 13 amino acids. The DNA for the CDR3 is TGTGCCAGCAGCCAAGAGGGGCCTTTAGAGCAGTTCTTC. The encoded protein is CASSQEGPLEQFF.

The CDR3 DNA follows: TGCGCCAGCAGCCTAGCGGGGACCCGACACGACCAGAGCTCCTACGAGCAGTACTTC. Residues: CASSLAGTRHDQSSYEQYF. This chain uses TRBV4-1 with TRBJ2-7; TRBD2 matches at 8 bases. This CDR3 is built from 19 residues. Losses at the gene ends were 4 bases for V and 0 bases for J; bases not matched to a gene: 17. Germline-derived CDR1 and CDR2 are MGHRA and YSYEKL.

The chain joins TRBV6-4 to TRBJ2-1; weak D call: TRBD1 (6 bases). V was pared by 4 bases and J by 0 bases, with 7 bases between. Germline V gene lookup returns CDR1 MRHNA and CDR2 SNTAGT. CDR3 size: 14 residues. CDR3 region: CASSADSSYNEQFF. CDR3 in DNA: TGTGCCAGCAGTGCGGACAGCTCCTACAATGAGCAGTTCTTC.

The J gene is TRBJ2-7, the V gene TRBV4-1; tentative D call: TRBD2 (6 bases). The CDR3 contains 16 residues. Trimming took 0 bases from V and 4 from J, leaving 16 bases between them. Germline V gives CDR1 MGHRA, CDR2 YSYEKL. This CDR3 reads CASSQERWGDGYEQYF. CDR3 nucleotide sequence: TGCGCCAGCAGCCAAGAAAGGTGGGGGGACGGATACGAGCAGTACTTC.

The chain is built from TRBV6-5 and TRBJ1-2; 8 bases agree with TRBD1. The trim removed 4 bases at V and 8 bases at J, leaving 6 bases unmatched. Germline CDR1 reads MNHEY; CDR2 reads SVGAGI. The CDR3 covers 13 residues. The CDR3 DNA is TGTGCCAGCAGTTTCAGGGGGCCGGGAGGCTACACCTTC. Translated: CASSFRGPGGYTF.

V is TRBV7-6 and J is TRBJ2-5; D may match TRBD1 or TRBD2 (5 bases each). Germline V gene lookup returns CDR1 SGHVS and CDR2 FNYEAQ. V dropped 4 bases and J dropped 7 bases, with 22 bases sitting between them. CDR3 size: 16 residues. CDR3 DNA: TGTGCCAGCAGCTCGGTTATCGGGGCCGCTCCCGGGACCCAGTACTTC. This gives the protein CASSSVIGAAPGTQYF.

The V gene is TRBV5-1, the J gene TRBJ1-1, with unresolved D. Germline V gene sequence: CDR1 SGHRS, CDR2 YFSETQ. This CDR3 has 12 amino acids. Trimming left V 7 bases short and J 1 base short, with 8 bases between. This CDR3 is CASAMGNTEAFF. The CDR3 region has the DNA TGCGCCAGCGCGATGGGGAACACTGAAGCTTTCTTT.

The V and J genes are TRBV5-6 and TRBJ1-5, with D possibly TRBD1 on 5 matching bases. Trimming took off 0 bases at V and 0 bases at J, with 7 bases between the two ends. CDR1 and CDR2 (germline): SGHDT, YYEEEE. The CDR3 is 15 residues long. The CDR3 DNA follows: TGTGCCAGCAGCTTGGAAGGGGTTAGCAATCAGCCCCAGCATTTT. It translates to CASSLEGVSNQPQHF.

CDR3 protein: CASSQGEGLLIEQYF. In DNA, the CDR3 is TGTGCCAGCAGCCAAGGAGAGGGACTCCTCATCGAGCAGTACTTC. V and J are TRBV14 and TRBJ2-7; maybe TRBD2 (6 bases). The length of the CDR3 is 15 residues. V was pared by 1 base and J by 6 bases, with 16 bases between. The germline gives CDR1 SGHDN, CDR2 FVKESK.

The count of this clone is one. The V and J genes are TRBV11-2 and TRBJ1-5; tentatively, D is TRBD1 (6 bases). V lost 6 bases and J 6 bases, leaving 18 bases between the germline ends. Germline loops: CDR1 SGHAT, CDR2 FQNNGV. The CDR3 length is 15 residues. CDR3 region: CASRHLGAAAQPQHF. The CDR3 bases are TGTGCCAGCAGACATCTGGGGGCAGCCGCTCAGCCCCAGCATTTT.

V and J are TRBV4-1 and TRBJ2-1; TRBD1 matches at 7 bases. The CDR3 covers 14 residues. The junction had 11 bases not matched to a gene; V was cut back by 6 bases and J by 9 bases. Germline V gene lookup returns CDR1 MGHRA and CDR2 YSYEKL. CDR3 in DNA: TGCGCCAGCAGGACTGCCCTAGGGGGCATTGAGCAGTTCTTC. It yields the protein CASRTALGGIEQFF.

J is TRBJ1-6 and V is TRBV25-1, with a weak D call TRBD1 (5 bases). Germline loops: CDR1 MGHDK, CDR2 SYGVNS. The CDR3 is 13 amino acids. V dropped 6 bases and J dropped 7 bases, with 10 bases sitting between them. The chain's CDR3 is CASRSGVNSPLHF. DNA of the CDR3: TGTGCCAGCAGGTCGGGGGTCAATTCACCCCTCCACTTT.